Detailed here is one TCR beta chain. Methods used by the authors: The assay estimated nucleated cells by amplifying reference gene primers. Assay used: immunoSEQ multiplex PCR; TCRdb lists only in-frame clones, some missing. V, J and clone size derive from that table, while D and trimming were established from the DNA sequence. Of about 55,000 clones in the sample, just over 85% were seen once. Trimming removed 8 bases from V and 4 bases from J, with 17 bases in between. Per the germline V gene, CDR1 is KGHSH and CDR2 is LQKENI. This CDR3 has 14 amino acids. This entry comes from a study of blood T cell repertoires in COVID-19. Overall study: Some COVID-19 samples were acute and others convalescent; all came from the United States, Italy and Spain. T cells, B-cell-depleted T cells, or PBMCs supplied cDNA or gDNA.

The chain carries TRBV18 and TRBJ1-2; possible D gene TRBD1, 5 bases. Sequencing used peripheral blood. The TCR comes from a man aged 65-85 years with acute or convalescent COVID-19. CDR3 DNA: TGTGCCAGCCAGGGCCAGGGAGGGCCCTATGGCTACACCTTC. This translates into CASQGQGGPYGYTF.